The 2 T cell receptor beta chains below come from one sample, sequenced in a study of cytomegalovirus exposure and HLA in healthy donors. The PCR ran on 60 Vbeta and 13 Jbeta primers. Method: immunoSEQ multiplex PCR; TCRdb's copy keeps in-frame clones and lacks some. The sample carries some 130,000 clones, roughly 83% recorded once. The specimen was PBMCs. The receptor set was obtained from a man in his forties in good health and CMV-seronegative.

This clone has only one observation. The chain recombines TRBV19 with TRBJ2-3; no clear D. The V and J ends lost 7 bases and 5 bases respectively, with 13 bases between them. Germline V gene lookup returns CDR1 LNHDA and CDR2 SQIVND (reference sequence). The CDR3 has 13 residues. The CDR3 here is CASMRNRVDTQYF. The CDR3 DNA is TGTGCCAGTATGAGGAACCGTGTAGATACGCAGTATTTT.

This clone was seen only once. The chain has TRBV6-6 and TRBJ2-7; TRBD2 matches at 9 bases. V lost 4 bases to trimming and J lost 4 bases; unmatched junction nucleotides: 8. Germline loops: CDR1 MNHNY, CDR2 SVGAGI (reference sequence). The CDR3 has 15 residues. CDR3 in amino acids: CASSFGAGGWYEQYF. CDR3 nucleotide sequence: TGTGCCAGCAGTTTCGGAGCGGGGGGCTGGTACGAGCAGTACTTC.